The 19 T cell receptor beta chains reported below all come from one sample, sequenced in a study of shared clonotypes between healthy human individuals. Method: immunoSEQ multiplex PCR; TCRdb's copy keeps in-frame clones and lacks some. The sample has about 2.4 million clones; roughly 93% are singletons. The specimen sequenced was naive CD4+ T cells from PBMCs. The subset: CD45RA+ positively selected. The receptor source for this set is a man aged 18 to 30 in good health. Some clones in this sample may be carry-over from other donors' samples.

The chain combines TRBV28 with TRBJ1-5, with TRBD1 as a possible D gene (5 bases). The V end was cut by 3 bases, the J end by 5 bases, with 8 bases between. The CDR3 sequence is 13 residues long. Germline CDR1 is MDHEN and CDR2 is SYDVKM. The CDR3 DNA reads TGTGCCAGCAGTTTCCGGACACATCAGCCCCAGCATTTT. Protein product: CASSFRTHQPQHF.

V is TRBV27 and J is TRBJ2-1; D remains ambiguous. The CDR3 totals 12 residues. Germline CDR1 MNHEY, CDR2 SMNVEV (reference sequence). The ends were cut back, 6 bases at V and 8 bases at J, with 11 bases in the middle. CDR3 bases: TGTGCCAGCAGCCGGAGTGTCCATGAGCAGTTCTTC. The encoded protein is CASSRSVHEQFF.

The chain has TRBV6-6 and TRBJ1-3, with 7 bases matching TRBD1. CDR1 is MNHNY, CDR2 SVGAGI, per germline (reference sequence). This CDR3 has 16 amino acids. Trimming at V came to 8 bases and at J to 4 bases, leaving 14 bases not matched to a gene. DNA of the CDR3: TGTGCCAGCGGCCCGGGACAGAGCAGTTGGGGAAACACCATATATTTT. Protein product: CASGPGQSSWGNTIYF.

This chain joins TRBV28 and TRBJ1-3, with 9 nucleotides matching TRBD1. The CDR3 contains 16 residues. Per the germline V gene, CDR1 is MDHEN and CDR2 is SYDVKM. V lost 2 bases to trimming and J lost 8 bases; unmatched junction nucleotides: 10. In nucleotides, the CDR3 is TGTGCCAGCAGTTTACTACCCGGACAGGGGACTCACACCATATATTTT. Translating gives CASSLLPGQGTHTIYF.

This chain links TRBV2 with TRBJ2-2, with 11 bases fitting TRBD1. Trimming took 7 bases from V and 1 from J; bases not matched to a gene: 2. CDR1 is SNHLY, CDR2 FYNNEI, per germline. The CDR3 sequence is 15 residues long. This CDR3 reads CASTGTGGNTGELFF. DNA for the CDR3: TGTGCCAGCACCGGGACAGGGGGGAACACCGGGGAGCTGTTTTTT.

The chain joins TRBV5-1 to TRBJ2-5; TRBD1 matches 12 bases. V lost 4 bases, J lost 2 bases, and 6 bases stayed unmatched. The germline gives CDR1 SGHRS, CDR2 YFSETQ. This CDR3 comprises 16 residues. CDR3 region: CASSGDRGRRQETQYF. The CDR3 region has the DNA TGCGCCAGCAGCGGGGACAGGGGGCGCAGGCAAGAGACCCAGTACTTC.

The genes are TRBV6-1 and TRBJ2-7, with D perhaps TRBD2 (6 bases). Germline V CDR1 and CDR2: MNHNS, SASEGT. The CDR3 spans 13 residues. Trimming stripped 6 bases from V and 4 bases from J, with 13 bases between. Here the CDR3 DNA reads TGTGCCAGCAGGGGGGGAGGTACTTACGAGCAGTACTTC. It specifies CASRGGGTYEQYF.

This clone was picked up a small number of times. The gene calls are TRBV28 and TRBJ1-1; 9 positions match TRBD1. Germline assignment: CDR1 MDHEN and CDR2 SYDVKM. The CDR3 runs to 15 residues. J lost 1 base, V lost 6 bases, and 6 bases had no gene match. The CDR3 nucleotides read TGTGCCAGCAGAACACCGGGACAGGGGAACACTGAAGCTTTCTTT. As protein: CASRTPGQGNTEAFF.

This chain connects TRBV30 to TRBJ2-7, with TRBD2 matching 7 bases. This CDR3 is 12 amino acids long. Germline trimming cut 2 bases from V and 6 bases from J; bases unmatched to any gene: 4. Per germline, CDR1 GTSNPN and CDR2 SVGIG (reference sequence). The CDR3 sequence: CAWSRWEGEQYF. As DNA, the CDR3 is TGTGCCTGGAGTAGGTGGGAGGGCGAGCAGTACTTC.

This rearrangement joins TRBV7-9 to TRBJ2-2; 9 bases align to TRBD2. V was clipped by 5 bases and J by 7 bases; unmatched bases: 8. The CDR3 runs 15 residues. Looked up from germline, CDR1 is SEHNR and CDR2 is FQNEAQ (reference sequence). CDR3 sequence reads: CASSDSGSTIGELFF. For the CDR3, the DNA is TGTGCCAGCAGCGATAGCGGGAGTACGATCGGGGAGCTGTTTTTT.

The rearrangement joins TRBV18 to TRBJ2-3, with TRBD2 matching over 9 bases. In germline, CDR1 is KGHSH, CDR2 LQKENI. Trimming removed 0 bases from V and 7 bases from J; junction bases left unmatched: 5. This CDR3 region has 15 residues. CDR3 bases: TGTGCCAGCTCACCACCCGCTAGCGGGGCCTATACGCAGTATTTT. Residues: CASSPPASGAYTQYF.

The chain has TRBV7-9 and TRBJ1-1, with TRBD1 matching over 7 bases. CDR1 and CDR2 (germline): SEHNR, FQNEAQ (reference sequence). The ends lost 6 bases at V and 3 bases at J; junction bases unmatched: 4. The CDR3 runs 13 residues. As DNA, the CDR3 is TGTGCCAGCAGATTCACAGGGGACACTGAAGCTTTCTTT. Encoded protein: CASRFTGDTEAFF.

A word on this clone: Within the sample, other DNA sequences also encode this same CDR3. This chain joins TRBV5-1 and TRBJ2-7; TRBD2 aligns across 7 bases. Germline loops: CDR1 SGHRS, CDR2 YFSETQ. The CDR3 covers 14 residues. V was clipped by 0 bases and J by 2 bases; unmatched bases: 2. CDR3 loop: CASSLAGGPYEQYF. In DNA form, the CDR3 reads TGCGCCAGCAGCTTGGCGGGGGGTCCCTACGAGCAGTACTTC.

The chain employs TRBV7-2 and TRBJ2-1; 7 nucleotides match TRBD2. CDR3 length: 16 amino acids. Germline V gene lookup returns CDR1 SGHTA and CDR2 FQGNSA. After removal of 3 bases from V and 4 bases from J, the junction contained 9 bases not matched to a gene. CDR3 sequence (DNA): TGTGCCAGCAGCTTTTCCGGGACTACCCCTTACAATGAGCAGTTCTTC. Translating gives CASSFSGTTPYNEQFF.

The chain has TRBV5-8 and TRBJ1-1, with a tentative D call TRBD1 (5 bases). The V end was cut by 0 bases, the J end by 5 bases, with 11 bases between. Germline V gene data show CDR1 as SGHTS and CDR2 as YDEGEE. This CDR3 has 14 residues. The CDR3 DNA sequence: TGTGCCAGCAGCTTGGGGGGGAGGAGGACTGAAGCTTTCTTT. Translated: CASSLGGRRTEAFF.

The chain links TRBV7-8 to TRBJ1-2; D uncertain. The CDR3 is 14 residues long. V was pared by 1 base and J by 2 bases, with 8 bases between. The germline V gene encodes CDR1 SGHVS and CDR2 FQNEAQ. The CDR3 DNA sequence: TGTGCCAGCAGCTTAGATGACGGGAACTATGGCTACACCTTC. As protein: CASSLDDGNYGYTF. Variable domain in full (rest from reference TRBV7-8 and TRBJ1-2): GAGVSQSPRYKVAKRGQDVALRCDPISGHVSLFWYQQALGQGPEFLTYFQNEAQLDKSGLPSDRFFAERPEGSVSTLKIQRTQQEDSAVYLCASSLDDGNYGYTFGSGTRLTVV.

The V call is TRBV2, the J call TRBJ2-2, with D hard to call. Trimming pared 7 bases from V and 9 bases from J, leaving 15 bases between. This CDR3 has 13 residues. Germline V lookup: CDR1 SNHLY, CDR2 FYNNEI. The CDR3 loop reads CASTYTLGRELFF. CDR3 sequence (DNA): TGTGCCAGCACTTATACCCTAGGCAGGGAGCTGTTTTTT.

This clone was seen just once. The chain links TRBV2 to TRBJ2-1; TRBD2 agrees at 7 bases. V trimming: 8 bases; J trimming: 9 bases; junction bases outside the gene matches: 10. The V gene's germline CDR1 is SNHLY and CDR2 FYNNEI. This CDR3 region has 13 residues. CDR3 DNA sequence: TGTGCCAGCCTGCTCTTGCGGGAGCGTGAGCAGTTCTTC. Translating gives CASLLLREREQFF.

CDR3 loop: CASSLARDTEAFF. For the CDR3, the DNA is TGCGCCAGCAGCTTGGCCCGAGACACTGAAGCTTTCTTT. The chain carries TRBV5-1 and TRBJ1-1; D is unclear. V gave up 0 bases and J gave up 3 bases, with 6 bases separating them. Germline V CDR1 and CDR2: SGHRS, YFSETQ. The CDR3 runs 13 residues. The full variable domain, with the rest looked up from reference TRBV5-1 and TRBJ1-1, is KAGVTQTPRYLIKTRGQQVTLSCSPISGHRSVSWYQQTPGQGLQFLFEYFSETQRNKGNFPGRFSGRQFSNSRSEMNVSTLELGDSALYLCASSLARDTEAFFGQGTRLTVV.